This entry lists 2 T cell receptor beta chains sequenced from one sample in a study of human T cells and chemical hapten exposure (dated by TCRdb to about 2021). The meaning of the sample's time point label: patch test 1, 2 weeks after DPC sensitization. Taken with the paper, the label for treatment or condition translates to: therapeutic diphenylcyclopropenone sensitization with weekly scalp DPC. The receptor library was made with RACE. The sample was run on a NextSeq 500. The raw public reads went through TCRdb reprocessing: fastp at Q25, MiXCR clone calling, in-frame beta chains kept. Under each unique CDR3 protein, matching rows form one entry showing the most common genes and DNA. In this sample the table shows about 60,000 distinct CDR3 sequences, approximately 8.6% of which occur a single time. Less than 15% of the sample comes from the top ten. Source: whole blood, taken in connection with sensitization to the hapten diphenylcyclopropenone (DPC). Receptors were obtained from a woman in her 40s with alopecia areata. Some clones in this sample may be carry-over from other donors' samples.

The chain uses TRBV20-1 and TRBJ2-7; D possibly uses TRBD1 or TRBD2 (5 bases each). This CDR3 spans 14 amino acids. V was cut by 6 bases and J by 3 bases, with 18 bases left in between. The germline gives CDR1 DFQATT, CDR2 SNEGSKA (reference sequence). DNA for the CDR3: TGCAGTGCAGAGGGCACAGGTTTAGACTACGAGCAGTACTTC. Translating it yields CSAEGTGLDYEQYF.

A word on this clonotype: This sequence may be a read error, since a much larger clone differs from it by one base. The chain has TRBV7-3 and TRBJ1-2; D gene unclear. Germline loops: CDR1 SGHTA, CDR2 FQGTGA. The CDR3 runs to 13 residues. The CDR3 DNA sequence: TGTACCAGCAGCTTACGACCTAACTATGGCTACACCTTC. Protein: CTSSLRPNYGYTF. Together with reference TRBV7-3 and TRBJ1-2, the CDR3 gives the full variable domain: GAGVSQTPSNKVTEKGKYVELRCDPISGHTALYWYRQSLGQGPEFLIYFQGTGAADDSGLPNDRFFAVRPEGSVSTLKIQRTERGDSAVYLCTSSLRPNYGYTFGSGTRLTVV.